This T cell receptor beta chain is drawn from a study of shared clonotypes between healthy human individuals. The naive CD8 subset, CD45RO-negative cells positively selected for CCR7, excluded terminally differentiated effector memory CD45RA+ cells. On this clone: What it binds is unknown.

Study findings and constraints: Naive CD4 clonotype sharing across several donors was approximately 5%. Naive subsets generally had larger estimated richness than memory subsets.

Deep was the level at which the assay was run. The authors split each subset's genomic DNA evenly across several immunoSEQ plates. The repertoire was sequenced with immunoSEQ multiplex PCR; TCRdb's copy has only in-frame clones and lacks some. The data contain around 2,000,000 clones, approximately 94% of them singletons. Germline loops: CDR1 MDHEN, CDR2 SYDVKM. The CDR3 is 14 residues long. V lost 5 bases to trimming and J lost 2 bases, with 10 bases between them. The rearrangement joins TRBV28 to TRBJ1-5, with no clear D. Sequencing was done on a sample of naive CD8+ T cells from PBMCs. The receptor comes from a man aged 18 to 35 in good health. Some clones in this sample may be carry-over from other donors' samples. CDR3: CASSPFDGNQPQHF. CDR3 DNA sequence: TGTGCCAGCAGTCCCTTCGACGGCAATCAGCCCCAGCATTTT.